This TCR beta chain was observed in a study of blood T cell repertoires in COVID-19. Whole-study context: Sites in the United States, Italy and Spain provided acute and convalescent COVID-19 samples.

The germline gives CDR1 SGHNT, CDR2 YYREEE (reference sequence). The J segment lost 1 base and the V segment lost 2 bases, leaving 6 bases of the junction unmatched. The length of the CDR3 is 17 residues. Cohort 3 recovery required two negative PCRs, clearance, or symptom resolution. Sequencing was performed with immunoSEQ multiplex PCR; in TCRdb, only in-frame clones are kept and a portion is missing. Seen here are around 140,000 clones, around 82% observed once, and the top ten hold more than 5%. This receptor was taken from a woman aged 50 to 65 who had recovered from COVID-19. The V and J genes are TRBV5-4 and TRBJ2-3, with 11 bases that match TRBD1. Input material: PBMCs or T cells enriched from blood (not recorded which). CDR3 DNA sequence: TGTGCCAGCAGCTTTCACGGGACAGGGGGTGGCACAGATACGCAGTATTTT. It translates to CASSFHGTGGGTDTQYF.